This entry describes one T cell receptor (beta chain). Its antigen remains unidentified. The CDR3 does not end in the conserved phenylalanine or tryptophan, so this is likely a read error. The data were taken from a study of metastatic and nonmetastatic thyroid tumors. The study's findings and limits: Compared with benign nodules, malignant thyroid tumors were reported to have significantly higher TCR beta diversity in both blood and tumor.

Authors' analysis steps: CDR3 differences across clinicopathological groups were used to build a distant-metastasis classifier for papillary thyroid cancer. MiXCR reprocessed the PCR reads for TCRdb. The V and J calls shown here were made by TCRdb, not taken from the authors' results. Here the sample spans approximately 6,600 clones, 25% to 30% being singletons. Germline V lookup: CDR1 SNHLY, CDR2 FYNNEI. CDR3 size: 14 residues. Prior to thyroid surgery, none of the patients had received any treatment. This chain joins TRBV2 and TRBJ2-7, with D perhaps given as TRBD1 or TRBD2 (5 bases each). The sequencing input was adjacent normal tissue. This receptor was taken from a female donor with papillary thyroid cancer or a benign thyroid nodule (not recorded which). Some clones in this sample may be carry-over from other donors' samples. Written as DNA, the CDR3 is TGTGGCAGCAACAGACTACCACAGGACTACGAGCAGTACCTC. It specifies CGSNRLPQDYEQYL.